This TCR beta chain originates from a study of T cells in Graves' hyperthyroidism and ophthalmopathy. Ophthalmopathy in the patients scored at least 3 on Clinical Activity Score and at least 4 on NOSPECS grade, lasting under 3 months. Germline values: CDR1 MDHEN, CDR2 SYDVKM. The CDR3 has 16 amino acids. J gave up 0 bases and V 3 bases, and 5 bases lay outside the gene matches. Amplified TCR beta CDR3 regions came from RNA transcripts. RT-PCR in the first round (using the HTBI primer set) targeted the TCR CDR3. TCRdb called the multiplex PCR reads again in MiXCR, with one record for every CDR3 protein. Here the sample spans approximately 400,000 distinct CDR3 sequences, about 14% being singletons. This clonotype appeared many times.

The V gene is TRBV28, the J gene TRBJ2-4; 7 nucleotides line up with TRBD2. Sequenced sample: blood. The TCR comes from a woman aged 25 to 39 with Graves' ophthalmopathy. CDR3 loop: CASSLGEGIAKNIQYF. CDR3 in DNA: TGTGCCAGCAGTTTGGGGGAGGGCATAGCCAAAAACATTCAGTACTTC. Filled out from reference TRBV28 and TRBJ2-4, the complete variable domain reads DVKVTQSSRYLVKRTGEKVFLECVQDMDHENMFWYRQDPGLGLRLIYFSYDVKMKEKGDIPEGYSVSREKKERFSLILESASTNQTSMYLCASSLGEGIAKNIQYFGAGTRLSVL.